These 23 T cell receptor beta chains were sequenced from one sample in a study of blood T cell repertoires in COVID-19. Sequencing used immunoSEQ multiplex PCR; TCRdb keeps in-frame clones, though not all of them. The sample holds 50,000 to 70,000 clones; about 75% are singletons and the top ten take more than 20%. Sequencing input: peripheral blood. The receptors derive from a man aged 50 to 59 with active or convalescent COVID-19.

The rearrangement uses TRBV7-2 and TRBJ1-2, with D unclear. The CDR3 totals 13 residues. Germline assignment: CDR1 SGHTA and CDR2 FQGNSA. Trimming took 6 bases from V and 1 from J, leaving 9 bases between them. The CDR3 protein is CASSFGGNYGYTF. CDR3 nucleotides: TGTGCCAGCAGTTTCGGCGGTAACTATGGCTACACCTTC.

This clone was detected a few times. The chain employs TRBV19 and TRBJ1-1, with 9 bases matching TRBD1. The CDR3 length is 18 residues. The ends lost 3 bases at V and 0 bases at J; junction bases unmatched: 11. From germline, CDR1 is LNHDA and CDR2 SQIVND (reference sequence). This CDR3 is CASSMITRDRVMNTEAFF. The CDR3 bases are TGTGCCAGTAGTATGATCACCCGGGACAGGGTTATGAACACTGAAGCTTTCTTT.

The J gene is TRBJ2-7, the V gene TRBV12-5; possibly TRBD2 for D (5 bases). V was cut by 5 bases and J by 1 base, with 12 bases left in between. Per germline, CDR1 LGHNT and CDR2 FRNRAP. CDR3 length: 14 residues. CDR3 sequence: CASGPRGLSYEQYF. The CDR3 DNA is TGTGCTAGTGGTCCCCGGGGTCTTTCCTACGAGCAGTACTTC.

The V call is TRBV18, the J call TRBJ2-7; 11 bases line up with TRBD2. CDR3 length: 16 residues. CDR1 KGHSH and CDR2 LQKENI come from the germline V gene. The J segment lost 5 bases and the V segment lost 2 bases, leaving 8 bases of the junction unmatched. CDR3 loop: CASSPLLAGVGNEQYF. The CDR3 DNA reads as TGTGCCAGCTCACCATTACTAGCGGGAGTCGGGAACGAGCAGTACTTC.

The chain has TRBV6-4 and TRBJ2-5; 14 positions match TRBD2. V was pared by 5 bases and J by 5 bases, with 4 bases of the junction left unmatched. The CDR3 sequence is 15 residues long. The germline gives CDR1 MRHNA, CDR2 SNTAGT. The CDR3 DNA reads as TGTGCCAGCAGTCGACTAGCGGGAGGGCCGGAGACCCAGTACTTC. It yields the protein CASSRLAGGPETQYF.

The CDR3 DNA follows: TGTGCCAGCAGCCCGGCGGGATTTGGCTACACCTTC. This gives the protein CASSPAGFGYTF. V is TRBV3-1 (or the pseudogene TRBV3-2) and J is TRBJ1-2; no definite D call. Between the trimmed V and J ends, which lost 4 bases and 7 bases, there was a span of 10 bases. Germline V CDR1 and CDR2: LGHDT, YNNKEL (reference sequence). The CDR3 is 12 residues long.

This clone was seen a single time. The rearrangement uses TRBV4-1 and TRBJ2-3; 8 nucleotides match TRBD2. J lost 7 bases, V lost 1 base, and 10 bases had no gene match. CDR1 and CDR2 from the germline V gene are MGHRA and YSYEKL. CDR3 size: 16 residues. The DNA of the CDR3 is TGCGCCAGCAGCCAAGGTGTGCTAGCGGGTTCACATACGCAGTATTTT. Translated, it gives CASSQGVLAGSHTQYF.

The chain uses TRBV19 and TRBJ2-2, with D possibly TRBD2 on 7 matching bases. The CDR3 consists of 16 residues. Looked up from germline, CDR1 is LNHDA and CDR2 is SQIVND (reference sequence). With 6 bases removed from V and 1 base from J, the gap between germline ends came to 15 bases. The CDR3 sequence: CASRTIGGVNTGELFF. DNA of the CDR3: TGTGCCAGTAGGACCATAGGGGGGGTGAACACCGGGGAGCTGTTTTTT.

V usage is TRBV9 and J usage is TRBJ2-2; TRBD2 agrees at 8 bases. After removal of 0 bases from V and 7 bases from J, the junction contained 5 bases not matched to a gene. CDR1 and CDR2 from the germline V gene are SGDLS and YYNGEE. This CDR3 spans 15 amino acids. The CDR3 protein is CASSVVSGVGGELFF. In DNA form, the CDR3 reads TGTGCCAGCAGCGTAGTTAGCGGGGTAGGCGGGGAGCTGTTTTTT.

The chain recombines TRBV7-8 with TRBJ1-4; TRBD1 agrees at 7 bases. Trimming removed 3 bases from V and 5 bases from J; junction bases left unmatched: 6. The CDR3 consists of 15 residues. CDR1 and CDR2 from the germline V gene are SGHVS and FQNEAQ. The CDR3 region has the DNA TGTGCCAGCAGCTTCGCGGGACAGTCAAATGAAAAACTGTTTTTT. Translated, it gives CASSFAGQSNEKLFF.

The CDR3 DNA reads as TGTGCCACAGTAGATAGGGCCAGGGGTGCGGAGCCCCAGCATTTT. Translating it yields CATVDRARGAEPQHF. This chain links TRBV19 with TRBJ1-5, with a tentative D call TRBD1 (6 bases). From germline, CDR1 is LNHDA and CDR2 SQIVND (reference sequence). V dropped 10 bases and J dropped 8 bases, with 24 bases sitting between them. The CDR3 sequence is 15 residues long.

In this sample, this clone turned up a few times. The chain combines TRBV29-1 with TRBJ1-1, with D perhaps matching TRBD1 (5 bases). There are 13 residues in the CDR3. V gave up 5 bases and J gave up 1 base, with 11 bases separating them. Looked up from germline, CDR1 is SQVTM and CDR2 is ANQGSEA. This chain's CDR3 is CSVPSQGNTEAFF. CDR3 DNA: TGCAGCGTTCCCTCCCAGGGGAACACTGAAGCTTTCTTT.

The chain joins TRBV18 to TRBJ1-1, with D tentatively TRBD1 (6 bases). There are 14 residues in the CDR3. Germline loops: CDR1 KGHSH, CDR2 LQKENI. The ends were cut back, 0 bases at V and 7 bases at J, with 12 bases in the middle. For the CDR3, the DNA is TGTGCCAGCTCACCACCGGGACATAGGGGTGAAGCTTTCTTT. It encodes CASSPPGHRGEAFF. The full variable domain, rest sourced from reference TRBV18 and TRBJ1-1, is NAGVMQNPRHLVRRRGQEARLRCSPMKGHSHVYWYRQLPEEGLKFMVYLQKENIIDESGMPKERFSAEFPKEGPSILRIQQVVRGDSAAYFCASSPPGHRGEAFFGQGTRLTVV.

This CDR3 is CARSFGQGVRPEFF. CDR3 DNA sequence: TGTGCCAGAAGCTTCGGACAGGGTGTACGGCCCGAGTTCTTC. This rearrangement joins TRBV5-3 to TRBJ2-1; 8 bases agree with TRBD1. TRBV5-3 is recorded as an ORF, its role being uncertain. With V trimmed by 2 bases and J by 14 bases, 12 bases remained unmatched. The CDR3 consists of 14 residues.

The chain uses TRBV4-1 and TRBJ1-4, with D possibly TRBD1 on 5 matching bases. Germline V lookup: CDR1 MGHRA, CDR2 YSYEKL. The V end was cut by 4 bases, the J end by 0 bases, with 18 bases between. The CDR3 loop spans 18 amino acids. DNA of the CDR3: TGCGCCAGCAGCCGGAGGGGTGGGAGCCGCACAACTAATGAAAAACTGTTTTTT. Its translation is CASSRRGGSRTTNEKLFF.

The CDR3 loop is CASSQVGGSTEAFF. The CDR3 coding sequence is TGTGCCAGCAGCCAAGTAGGCGGGAGCACTGAAGCTTTCTTT. This chain connects TRBV3-1 (or the pseudogene TRBV3-2) to TRBJ1-1; D unresolved. The CDR3 loop spans 14 amino acids. Germline CDR1 reads LGHDT; CDR2 reads YNNKEL (reference sequence). V was shortened by 1 base and J by 4 bases, with 10 bases between the two germline ends.

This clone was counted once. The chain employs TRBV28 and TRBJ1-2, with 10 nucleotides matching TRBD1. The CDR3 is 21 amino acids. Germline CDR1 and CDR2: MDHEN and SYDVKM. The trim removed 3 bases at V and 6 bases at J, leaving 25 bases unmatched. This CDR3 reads CASSLWGFTGTGAQGPNGYTF. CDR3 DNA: TGTGCCAGCAGTTTGTGGGGGTTTACCGGGACAGGGGCCCAGGGTCCAAATGGCTACACCTTC.

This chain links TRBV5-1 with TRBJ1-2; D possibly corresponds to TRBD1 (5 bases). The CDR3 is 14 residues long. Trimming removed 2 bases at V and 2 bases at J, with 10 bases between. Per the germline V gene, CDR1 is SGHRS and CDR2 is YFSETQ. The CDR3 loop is CASSLLTENYGYTF. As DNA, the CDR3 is TGCGCCAGCAGCTTACTGACAGAGAACTATGGCTACACCTTC.

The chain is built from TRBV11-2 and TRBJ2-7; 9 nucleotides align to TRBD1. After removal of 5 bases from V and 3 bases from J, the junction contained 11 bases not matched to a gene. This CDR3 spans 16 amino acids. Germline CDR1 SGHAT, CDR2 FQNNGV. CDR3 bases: TGTGCCAGCAGCCTTACTTCCGGGACAGGGAGCTACGAGCAGTACTTC. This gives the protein CASSLTSGTGSYEQYF. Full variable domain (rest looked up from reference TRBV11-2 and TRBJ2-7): EAGVAQSPRYKIIEKRQSVAFWCNPISGHATLYWYQQILGQGPKLLIQFQNNGVVDDSQLPKDRFSAERLKGVDSTLKIQPAKLEDSAVYLCASSLTSGTGSYEQYFGPGTRLTVT.

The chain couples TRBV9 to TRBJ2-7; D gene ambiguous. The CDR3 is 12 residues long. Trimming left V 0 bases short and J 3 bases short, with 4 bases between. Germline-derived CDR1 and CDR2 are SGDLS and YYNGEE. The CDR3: CASSVDNYEQYF. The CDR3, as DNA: TGTGCCAGCAGCGTAGACAACTACGAGCAGTACTTC.

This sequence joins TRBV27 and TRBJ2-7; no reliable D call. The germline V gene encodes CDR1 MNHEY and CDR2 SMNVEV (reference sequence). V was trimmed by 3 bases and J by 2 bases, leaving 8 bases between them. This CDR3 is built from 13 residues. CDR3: CASSFGQAYEQYF. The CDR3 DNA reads TGTGCCAGCAGTTTTGGCCAGGCCTACGAGCAGTACTTC.

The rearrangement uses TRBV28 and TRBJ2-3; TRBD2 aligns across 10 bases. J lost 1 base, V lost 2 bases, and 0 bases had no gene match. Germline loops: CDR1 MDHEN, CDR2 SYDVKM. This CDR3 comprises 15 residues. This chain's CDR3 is CASSLLAGGTDTQYF. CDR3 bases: TGTGCCAGCAGTTTACTAGCGGGGGGCACAGATACGCAGTATTTT.

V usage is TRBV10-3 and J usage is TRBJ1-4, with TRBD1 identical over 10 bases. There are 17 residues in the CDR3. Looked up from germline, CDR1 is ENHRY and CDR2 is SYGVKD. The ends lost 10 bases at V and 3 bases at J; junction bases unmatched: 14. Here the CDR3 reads CATRDRGSWDANEKLFF. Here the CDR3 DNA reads TGTGCCACCCGGGACAGGGGATCTTGGGACGCTAATGAAAAACTGTTTTTT.